The following is a T cell receptor (beta chain) sequence with its context. Only in-frame clones appear in the TCRdb table, and some are missing; sequencing was by immunoSEQ multiplex PCR. The sample has around 63,000 clones, roughly 90% seen once. The entry originates in a study of T cell changes during pregnancy in multiple sclerosis. Sequencing used peripheral blood, obtained in the third trimester of pregnancy. The clonotype was recovered from a female donor in good health, enrolled as a control in a pregnancy study.

The CDR3 nucleotides read TGTGCCACCAGCTCTTTGGCTAGCCCGAACACCGGGGAGCTGTTTTTT. It is translated as CATSSLASPNTGELFF. The chain joins TRBV15 to TRBJ2-2; maybe TRBD2 (5 bases). V lost 5 bases, J lost 0 bases, and 13 bases lay in between. Germline V gene lookup returns CDR1 LNHNV and CDR2 YYDKDF (reference sequence). CDR3 length: 16 amino acids.